Listed below are T cell receptor beta chains from one sample, sequenced in a study of CD8 T cells in ankylosing spondylitis. TCRdb re-derived calls from the 5' RACE reads in MiXCR, one entry per CDR3 protein. The data contain 250,000 to 350,000 distinct CDR3 sequences, 20% of them singletons. The sequencing sample was made of blood, either unsorted or a sorted T cell fraction (not recorded which). These receptors were obtained from a male donor with ankylosing spondylitis or in good health (not recorded which). The CDR3 runs from the conserved cysteine through the conserved F or W. Fields, in order: CDR3 length, V gene, D gene, J gene, CDR3 protein. The D gene is left open where the match is weak.

>16|TRBV29-1|TRBD2|TRBJ2-3
CSVGGTSGASTDTQYF
>14|TRBV10-3|TRBD1|TRBJ1-1
CAISDRQGGTEAFF
>14|TRBV20-1|NA|TRBJ2-3
CSARGIGSTDTQYF
>14|TRBV28|NA|TRBJ1-2
CASGLSRGRGGYTF
>16|TRBV6-2/TRBV6-3|TRBD1|TRBJ1-2
CASSSYTGAINYGYTF
>14|TRBV12-3/TRBV12-4|TRBD1|TRBJ1-1
CASRNDRGGTEAFF
>14|TRBV5-1|NA|TRBJ2-3
CASSLAGNTDTQYF
>12|TRBV6-1|NA|TRBJ2-5
CASSESPETQYF
>15|TRBV28|TRBD1|TRBJ2-3
CASSALRGSTDTQYF
>13|TRBV20-1|NA|TRBJ1-1
CSASHNRDTEAFF
>16|TRBV15|TRBD2|TRBJ2-3
CATSQGGTRATDTQYF
>14|TRBV6-1|TRBD1|TRBJ1-1
CASRSTGANTEAFF
>13|TRBV3-1|NA|TRBJ2-1
CASSQVVGNEQFF
>16|TRBV4-2|TRBD1|TRBJ2-2
CASSQAGTGLPGELFF
>14|TRBV9|NA|TRBJ2-1
CASSPGLGSDEQFF
>14|TRBV5-1|NA|TRBJ1-1
CASSLAGANTEAFF
>15|TRBV5-1|TRBD1|TRBJ2-2
CASSPGTGVTGELFF
>14|TRBV7-2|NA|TRBJ1-1
CASTVGRGNTEAFF
>16|TRBV11-3|NA|TRBJ2-1
CASSRTMDTSYNEQFF
>12|TRBV28|NA|TRBJ2-1
CASSLTLREQFF
>15|TRBV3-1|NA|TRBJ2-3
CASSQALRSTDTQYF
>12|TRBV6-5|NA|TRBJ1-1
CASSYRNTEAFF
>13|TRBV6-1|NA|TRBJ1-3
CASSVASGNTIYF
>14|TRBV12-3/TRBV12-4|TRBD2|TRBJ2-1
CASSVRTSGDEQFF
>13|TRBV12-3/TRBV12-4|NA|TRBJ1-2
CASISQVGDGYTF
>13|TRBV7-2|NA|TRBJ1-5
CASAGAVSQPQHF
>17|TRBV3-1|TRBD2|TRBJ2-1
CASSLQPGLAGAGEQFF
>11|TRBV6-6|TRBD1|TRBJ2-3
CASTGDRTQYF
>12|TRBV6-1|NA|TRBJ2-5
CASSFFQETQYF
>15|TRBV9|NA|TRBJ2-5
CASSPAPAAQETQYF
>17|TRBV15|TRBD2|TRBJ2-3
CATSRDPAGGGADTQYF
>13|TRBV29-1|NA|TRBJ2-5
CSARKRGDETQYF
>15|TRBV5-1|NA|TRBJ1-4
CASSLSTATNEKLFF
>14|TRBV6-2/TRBV6-3|NA|TRBJ2-1
CASSPRISGYEQFF
>13|TRBV20-1|TRBD2|TRBJ2-2
CSARLAGFGELFF
>14|TRBV10-3|TRBD2|TRBJ2-3
CAISVLAGADTQYF
>15|TRBV20-1|NA|TRBJ2-1
CSASHNGMRLTEQFF
>15|TRBV12-3/TRBV12-4|TRBD2|TRBJ2-3
CASTLERGGIDTQYF
>14|TRBV4-2|TRBD2|TRBJ2-3
CASSQSGAPDTQYF
>14|TRBV6-5|NA|TRBJ2-3
CASSYASGTDTQYF
>16|TRBV28|TRBD1|TRBJ2-3
CASSKPGTGMTDTQYF
>17|TRBV5-1|NA|TRBJ2-1
CASSWGGGGIVYNEQFF
>13|TRBV10-3|NA|TRBJ1-2
CAISASGRDGYTF
>15|TRBV14|NA|TRBJ2-3
CASSQGVAGTDTQYF
>15|TRBV10-3|NA|TRBJ2-3
CAISLGPSHTDTQYF
>14|TRBV5-1|TRBD1|TRBJ2-1
CASSRGQGGDEQFF
>13|TRBV20-1|NA|TRBJ2-4
CSASGGSGNIQYF
>17|TRBV5-1|NA|TRBJ2-1
CASSSLIRGSSYNEQFF
>15|TRBV24-1|NA|TRBJ2-1
CATSAASVGYNEQFF